The present T cell receptor beta chain was sequenced within a study of T-cell memory formation after mild COVID-19 (dated by TCRdb to the early 2020s). As for the study more broadly: Most TCR sequence clusters were specific to one of the two donors. In a couple of donors, T-cell clones that expanded and contracted after mild COVID-19 were tracked by sequencing TCRalpha and TCRbeta repertoires over time. Two young, previously healthy adult volunteers made up the cohort, one male and one female. Paper-wide results and their limitations: Only a couple of mild cases were covered in the study, and larger cohorts including severe cases with pre-infection samples were considered necessary. Clones contracting from day 15 to 85 had balanced CD4/CD8 phenotypes, while a second wave expanding from day 15 to 37 was biased towards CD4+. The second-wave clones that peaked on day 37 were not confirmed to be SARS-CoV-2 specific. Contracting CD4+ clones appeared mostly in the CM and EM memory subsets, whereas CD8+ clones were enriched in EMRA. Some responding clones were found in pre-infection memory, which suggests that pre-existing cross-reactive memory T cells took part in the SARS-CoV-2 response.

TCRdb lists the instrument as Illumina NovaSeq 6000. Using 5'RACE with constant-segment primers, TCRalpha and TCRbeta cDNA libraries were constructed, with sample barcodes and unique molecular identifiers added in the process. RNA was extracted from every sample with Trizol reagent. Amplification of the libraries took two PCR steps, and the second step added a second sample barcode plus Illumina TruSeq adapters. The libraries were sequenced on an Illumina NovaSeq using 2 x 150 bp paired-end reads. For the original study's pipeline: The reads were demultiplexed and collapsed into UMI-guided consensus sequences using migec v1.2.7. Using mixcr v2.1.11, the UMI consensuses were aligned to TRA and TRB V and J templates and assembled into clonotypes. Clonotypes were classified as expanded or contracted when called significant by both edgeR and NoisET, with noise models trained on biological replicates. edgeR calls used a false discovery rate-adjusted p below 0.01 and a log2 fold-change threshold of 1. PCA with hierarchical clustering of max-normalized trajectories of the 1000 most abundant clonotypes was used as exploratory dynamics analysis. Separately sequenced CD4+ and CD8+ repertoires were used to assign a CD4 or CD8 phenotype to each responding clone. TCRdb reworked the public reads: Q25 trimming with fastp, MiXCR clone assembly, productive beta chains retained. Each CDR3 protein gets just one entry, which takes the most common genes and DNA from the rows behind it. V and J calls and clone size were set by TCRdb, not the authors. In this sample the table shows around 320,000 distinct CDR3 sequences, around 30% of which occur a single time. The ten largest clones capture roughly 12% of the sample.

Ficoll-Paque density gradient centrifugation was the method used to isolate PBMCs. A word on this clonotype: Its binding antigen is unknown. Base qualities are not at hand, and no much larger clone is one base apart.

V is reduced by 10 bases and J by 11 bases, leaving a spacing of 9 bases between them. CDR3 length: 10 amino acids, cysteine to phenylalanine. Left in the record is the CDR3 DNA by itself, 30 bases read in frame from the first base. CDR1 MNHEY and CDR2 SVGAGI were looked up in the germline V gene. The TCR originated in an adult woman who had mild COVID-19 (a few samples of this study predate the infection). The sample titles of this study are shuffled in the database, so cell type and time point are left out; the donor was told from shared clones. This receptor chain uses TRBV6-5 and TRBJ1-6, with an unclear D gene assignment. Material: PBMCs or a T cell subset sorted from them (not recorded which). The CDR3 amino acid sequence is: CAIGLPPLHF. The sequence in DNA is TGTGCCATTGGACTTCCACCCCTCCACTTT.